The clone carrying this T cell receptor beta chain has at least ten counts. Its antigen is still unknown. Germline V gene lookup returns CDR1 MDHEN and CDR2 SYDVKM. V was clipped by 5 bases and J by 4 bases; unmatched bases: 8. The CDR3 contains 15 residues. RNA transcripts provided the source from which TCR beta CDR3 regions were amplified. HTBI primers were the set used in a first-round RT-PCR of the TCR CDR3. From the multiplex PCR reads, TCRdb called clonotypes with MiXCR, one entry per CDR3 protein. The sample has 700,000 or so distinct CDR3 sequences; more than 14% are singletons. The data stem from a study of T cells in Graves' hyperthyroidism and ophthalmopathy. Overall study findings and caveats: Ophthalmopathy stood apart from stable hyperthyroidism in a 13 V-J model. Prediction of ophthalmopathy progression came a median around 6.5 months pre-onset.

This chain joins TRBV28 and TRBJ1-2, with 9 bases that match TRBD1. The sample was blood. The sequence derives from a woman aged 45-65 years with Graves' ophthalmopathy. As DNA, the CDR3 is TGTGCCAGCAGTCAAACAGGGGGCGTTGGCTATGGCTACACCTTC. Amino acid sequence: CASSQTGGVGYGYTF.